This T cell receptor (beta chain) was recovered during a study of multiple sclerosis patients with progressive multifocal leukoencephalopathy (dated by TCRdb to about 2019). In the study overall: The controls were a handful of MS patients treated with natalizumab who did not develop PML and who were sampled longitudinally. Peripheral T and B cells were examined in MS patients who went on to develop PML (4 under natalizumab, 1 after alemtuzumab) as well as in treated patients who did not. Two natalizumab-treated patients who later developed PML were followed longitudinally from before therapy through 6 and 12 months to PML onset. The goal was to find JC virus-specific or public T-cell expansions that arose at the time of PML onset. The research as a whole found: Although TRB clones above 0.5% frequency turned up only in PML patients, the clones expanded at PML onset were already present before and during natalizumab therapy. When PML developed, no shared TRBV or TRBJ gene usage and no preferred TRBV-TRBJ pairings were found. Lower normalized Shannon entropy suggested less diverse TRB repertoires in most PML patients, whereas the natalizumab-treated controls showed values near 1. Because of the small, descriptive cohort, whether findings reflect JC virus infection or general immunocompromise remained unclear. The analysis covered only peripheral blood, although cerebrospinal fluid or brain lymphocytes might be more informative for natalizumab-associated PML.

TRB CDR3 regions were amplified from genomic DNA with the immunoSEQ two-step multiplex PCR at survey-level depth. Synthetic inline TR CDR3 controls covering all V-J pairings were spiked into each PCR to estimate template counts and remove amplification bias. Reads were processed so that amplification and sequencing bias were reduced, and quantification was performed against synthetic TR CDR3 analogs. As for the original processing: Raw data were processed in ImmunoSEQ Analyzer, with out-of-frame sequences and CDR3s containing stop codons removed, and gene names were assigned according to IMGT nomenclature. Normalized Shannon entropy, defined as 1 minus Pielou's evenness, was used to summarize repertoire diversity. TRB sequences were considered identical only when V gene, J gene and CDR3 were shared. Public PML clonotypes were CDR3s shared by two or more PML-onset samples but absent earlier, in controls, and in public databases. Position-by-position CDR3 amino acid composition was analyzed in Skylign with the observed count method. TCRdb mirrors the immuneACCESS table, restricted to in-frame sequences. Some clones are absent from its copies; in checked studies, under half trace to an unresolved V gene, and the reason for the others is unknown. The DNA was the basis for D and trimming; V, J and clone size are from that table. This sample lists 25,000 to 35,000 clones; 80% to 95% were detected once. Less than 2% of the sample is taken by the ten largest.

From the cysteine through the phenylalanine, the CDR3 covers 16 amino acids. This entry keeps only the CDR3 DNA: 48 bases, framed from base 1. Trimming costs V 2 bases and J 4 bases, and their ends lie 14 bases apart. CDR1 KGHSH and CDR2 LQKENI were looked up in the germline V gene. Per the publication, the time point label means: before natalizumab initiation. Every listed patient had earlier received interferon beta, and every PML patient was female. Before the first natalizumab infusion, T0 blood samples were collected. Ficoll-Hypaque density gradient centrifugation was used to isolate peripheral blood mononuclear cells. Regarding this clone: Its antigen specificity is not known. No much larger clone exists at a distance of one base, and base qualities are not known.

The receptor was derived from a young man with multiple sclerosis. Input material: PBMCs. The sequence links TRBV18 to TRBJ2-2; TRBD1 is a weak D gene call, 6 bases matching. The CDR3 reads CASSPVRGHLTGELFF. In nucleotides, the sequence is TGTGCCAGCTCACCAGTTAGGGGACACCTCACCGGGGAGCTGTTTTTT.